These 25 T cell receptor beta chains came from one sample sequenced in a study of metastatic and nonmetastatic thyroid tumors. Ahead of thyroid surgery, no patient had received treatment of any kind. TCRdb redid the clone calls on the PCR reads using MiXCR. The table records over 10,000 clones, more than 25% of them present only once. The specimen sequenced was tumor tissue. These receptors all come from a male donor with papillary thyroid cancer or a benign thyroid nodule (not recorded which). Some clones in this sample may be carry-over from other donors' samples.

This sequence joins TRBV10-3 and TRBJ2-1; no clear D gene. V was shortened by 6 bases and J by 7 bases, with 13 bases between the two germline ends. Looked up from germline, CDR1 is ENHRY and CDR2 is SYGVKD. The CDR3 covers 13 residues. The CDR3 coding sequence is TGTGCCATCAGGTCCGCCGCTTCTAATGAGCAGTTCTTC. This translates into CAIRSAASNEQFF.

This clone qualifies as medium-sized. V usage is TRBV28 and J usage is TRBJ2-3; D is unresolved. The ends were cut back, 3 bases at V and 5 bases at J, with 15 bases in the middle. The CDR3 length is 15 residues. The germline CDR1 and CDR2 sequences are MDHEN and SYDVKM. The CDR3 loop is CASSLARATQDTQYF. The CDR3 coding sequence is TGTGCCAGCAGTTTGGCCCGGGCGACACAAGATACGCAGTATTTT.

By sample fraction, this clone is medium-sized. The rearrangement joins TRBV7-2 to TRBJ2-4; 7 bases are a match to TRBD1. With V trimmed by 5 bases and J by 5 bases, 15 bases remained unmatched. The germline gives CDR1 SGHTA, CDR2 FQGNSA. This CDR3 is built from 17 residues. The CDR3 nucleotides are TGTGCCAGCAGCCTAGGAGCTACAGGGGCTTCCCAAAACATTCAGTACTTC. Its protein is CASSLGATGASQNIQYF.

J is TRBJ2-7 and V is TRBV6-1; 10 nucleotides align to TRBD1. CDR1 is MNHNS and CDR2 is SASEGT in the germline V gene. V lost 6 bases, J lost 1 base, and 12 bases stayed unmatched. This CDR3 contains 17 residues. For the CDR3, the DNA is TGTGCCAGCAGCCAAACAATCGGGACAGGGGTTTCCTACGAGCAGTACTTC. Translating gives CASSQTIGTGVSYEQYF.

V is TRBV10-3 and J is TRBJ1-4, with a possible D match to TRBD1 (5 bases). Between the trimmed V and J ends, which lost 0 bases and 7 bases, there was a span of 6 bases. The CDR3 totals 13 residues. Germline assignment: CDR1 ENHRY and CDR2 SYGVKD. Here the CDR3 reads CAISESGGEKLFF. In nucleotides, the CDR3 is TGTGCCATCAGTGAGTCGGGGGGTGAAAAACTGTTTTTT.

This clone is categorized as medium-sized. The CDR3 region is CASGPQTQDTQYF. DNA for the CDR3: TGTGCCAGCGGGCCCCAAACTCAAGATACGCAGTATTTT. This sequence joins TRBV2 and TRBJ2-3; D not certain. The V end lost 8 bases, the J end lost 5 bases, and 14 bases lay between the germline ends. The CDR3 loop spans 13 amino acids. Germline CDR1 reads SNHLY; CDR2 reads FYNNEI.

This chain uses TRBV5-6 with TRBJ1-1, with D possibly being TRBD1 (5 bases). Germline V gives CDR1 SGHDT, CDR2 YYEEEE. Trimming pared 1 base from V and 5 bases from J, leaving 15 bases between. CDR3 length: 15 amino acids. CDR3 nucleotides: TGTGCCAGCAGCTTGTCGGTGGGGGGTTGGACTGAAGCTTTCTTT. It is translated as CASSLSVGGWTEAFF.

The V and J genes are TRBV4-2 and TRBJ2-1; 8 nucleotides align to TRBD2. Germline V gene lookup returns CDR1 LGHNA and CDR2 YNFKEQ. The CDR3 is 19 residues long. The junction had 19 bases not matched to a gene; V was cut back by 4 bases and J by 5 bases. The CDR3 protein is CASSPVGRLAPRRNNEQFF. CDR3 coding DNA: TGTGCCAGCAGCCCGGTTGGTAGACTAGCGCCCAGGCGGAACAATGAGCAGTTCTTC.

The chain has TRBV12-3 or TRBV12-4 and TRBJ2-1, with TRBD2 matching 11 bases. The V and J ends lost 5 bases and 5 bases, in that order; junction bases with no gene match: 5. The CDR3 covers 15 residues. This chain's CDR3 is CASSLISGRDNEQFF. CDR3 nucleotide sequence: TGTGCCAGCAGTCTGATTAGCGGGAGGGACAATGAGCAGTTCTTC.

The chain joins TRBV7-9 to TRBJ2-7, with TRBD1 matching 8 bases. V was pared by 2 bases and J by 3 bases, with 6 bases of the junction left unmatched. CDR1 is SEHNR and CDR2 is FQNEAQ in the germline V gene (reference sequence). The CDR3 length is 15 residues. In nucleotides, the CDR3 is TGTGCCAGCAGCTTATTCGGGGACAGGAGCTACGAGCAGTACTTC. As protein: CASSLFGDRSYEQYF.

The rearrangement links TRBV30 to TRBJ1-2; TRBD1 might be the D (6 bases). This CDR3 region has 13 residues. Trimming took 4 bases from V and 3 from J, leaving 12 bases between them. Per the germline V gene, CDR1 is GTSNPN and CDR2 is SVGIG (reference sequence). CDR3 DNA: TGTGCCTGGACTTTGAACAGGGACTATGGCTACACCTTC. It translates to CAWTLNRDYGYTF.

CDR3 DNA sequence: TGTGCCAGCAGTTTCCAGGGGCGTTACAATGAGCAGTTCTTC. Translated: CASSFQGRYNEQFF. The chain is built from TRBV27 and TRBJ2-1; possibly TRBD1 for D (6 bases). The CDR3 is made up of 14 amino acids. Looked up from germline, CDR1 is MNHEY and CDR2 is SMNVEV (reference sequence). Trimming took off 3 bases at V and 4 bases at J, with 10 bases between the two ends.

This clone has ten or more counts. The chain employs TRBV6-1 and TRBJ2-1, with a tentative D call TRBD1 (5 bases). V was shortened by 5 bases and J by 6 bases, with 11 bases between the two germline ends. This CDR3 spans 13 amino acids. Germline V gene data show CDR1 as MNHNS and CDR2 as SASEGT. The CDR3 nucleotides read TGTGCCAGCAGTCCCGGACATGTCAATGAGCAGTTCTTC. Protein: CASSPGHVNEQFF.

This chain links TRBV7-2 with TRBJ2-7; D uncertain. CDR1 SGHTA and CDR2 FQGNSA come from the germline V gene. This CDR3 has 15 amino acids. V was cut by 5 bases and J by 3 bases, with 17 bases left in between. The CDR3 is CASSQSSQYGYEQYF. In DNA, the CDR3 is TGTGCCAGCAGCCAATCCTCGCAGTACGGCTACGAGCAGTACTTC.

The table lists this clone with a few counts. A junction boundary mismatches the germline segment, possibly from a read error. The DNA of the CDR3 is TGTGCCAGCAGTTCCGCAGGGGGGGTAGCGGGAGGGCGATACGAGCATTACTTC. This codes for CASSSAGGVAGGRYEHYF. The J gene is TRBJ2-7, the V gene TRBV28; TRBD2 matches at 11 bases. Germline V gene sequence: CDR1 MDHEN, CDR2 SYDVKM. This CDR3 is built from 18 residues. Full variable domain (remainder filled in from reference TRBV28 and TRBJ2-7): DVKVTQSSRYLVKRTGEKVFLECVQDMDHENMFWYRQDPGLGLRLIYFSYDVKMKEKGDIPEGYSVSREKKERFSLILESASTNQTSMYLCASSSAGGVAGGRYEHYFGPGTRLTVT.

The chain uses TRBV11-3 and TRBJ2-6, with D unclear. The germline V gene has CDR1 SGHNT and CDR2 YENEEA. V dropped 5 bases and J dropped 3 bases, with 11 bases sitting between them. The CDR3 spans 15 residues. The CDR3 sequence: CASSPPTSGANVLTF. The DNA for the CDR3 is TGTGCCAGCAGCCCCCCTACAAGTGGGGCCAACGTCCTGACTTTC.

Concerning this clone: A junction end diverges from the germline sequence, so it may reflect a read error. The J gene is TRBJ2-2, the V gene TRBV3-1; a possible D gene is TRBD2 (5 bases). There are 16 residues in the CDR3. Germline V lookup: CDR1 LGHDT, CDR2 YNNKEL (reference sequence). In DNA form, the CDR3 reads TGTGCCAGCAGCCAAGAAACAGAACCGAACACCGGGGAGCTGTCTTTT. Protein product: CASSQETEPNTGELSF.

This clone was found many times. The chain combines TRBV20-1 with TRBJ1-2; a weak D match, TRBD1 (5 bases). Per germline, CDR1 DFQATT and CDR2 SNEGSKA (reference sequence). The V end was cut by 3 bases, the J end by 4 bases, with 9 bases between. The CDR3 consists of 12 residues. The chain's CDR3 is CSARGGCYGYTF. The CDR3 DNA sequence: TGCAGTGCTAGGGGGGGGTGCTATGGCTACACCTTC.

This clone has just a few counts. The V and J genes are TRBV20-1 and TRBJ1-1; a possible D gene is TRBD1 (5 bases). V lost 0 bases to trimming and J lost 5 bases, with 19 bases between them. This CDR3 region has 16 residues. In germline, CDR1 is DFQATT, CDR2 SNEGSKA (reference sequence). CDR3: CSAREGLRGDWTEAFF. CDR3 bases: TGCAGTGCTAGAGAGGGATTGCGGGGGGATTGGACTGAAGCTTTCTTT.

The chain has TRBV20-1 and TRBJ2-7; D could derive from TRBD1 or TRBD2 (5 bases each). Trimming took 1 base from V and 2 from J, leaving 12 bases between them. Germline V lookup: CDR1 DFQATT, CDR2 SNEGSKA (reference sequence). The CDR3 is 14 amino acids. DNA for the CDR3: TGCAGTGCTAGAGCGGGATACAGGACCTACGAGCAGTACTTC. Translated: CSARAGYRTYEQYF.

The chain couples TRBV20-1 to TRBJ2-3; the D gene is possibly TRBD2 (5 bases). CDR1 DFQATT and CDR2 SNEGSKA come from the germline V gene (reference sequence). The CDR3 extends over 14 amino acids. V was pared by 2 bases and J by 0 bases, with 9 bases between. The CDR3 region is CSARHWTSTDTQYF. For the CDR3, the DNA is TGCAGTGCTAGACACTGGACTAGCACAGATACGCAGTATTTT.

The sample holds a few counts of this clone. The rearrangement links TRBV29-1 to TRBJ1-2, with unresolved D. V was shortened by 8 bases and J by 4 bases, with 17 bases between the two germline ends. This CDR3 comprises 13 residues. CDR1 is SQVTM and CDR2 is ANQGSEA in the germline V gene. For the CDR3, the DNA is TGCAGCTCGTTGTTTGGAGCAGGCTATGGCTACACCTTC. Translated: CSSLFGAGYGYTF.

In this sample, this clone turned up a few times. The genes are TRBV6-1 and TRBJ1-5; D is uncertain. The germline V gene has CDR1 MNHNS and CDR2 SASEGT. The ends were cut back, 8 bases at V and 4 bases at J, with 12 bases in the middle. This CDR3 has 13 amino acids. CDR3 protein: CASQFGENQPQHF. Written as DNA, the CDR3 is TGTGCCAGCCAATTCGGAGAGAATCAGCCCCAGCATTTT.

Concerning this clone: Mismatch with germline at one junction end may stem from a read error. The chain combines TRBV20-1 with TRBJ2-7; D might be TRBD2 (5 bases). CDR3 length: 13 amino acids. CDR1 is DFQATT, CDR2 SNEGSKA, per germline (reference sequence). CDR3 sequence reads: CIALLSGSYEQYF. CDR3 DNA: TGCATTGCTCTCCTATCGGGAAGCTACGAGCAGTACTTC.

In this sample, this clone turned up a few times. The chain joins TRBV2 to TRBJ1-2; TRBD1 matches 9 bases. The CDR3 length is 16 residues. Losses at the gene ends were 7 bases for V and 8 bases for J; bases not matched to a gene: 17. Germline assignment: CDR1 SNHLY and CDR2 FYNNEI. The CDR3 loop is CASIMDGGQGLSGYTF. Written as DNA, the CDR3 is TGTGCCAGCATTATGGACGGGGGACAGGGCTTATCGGGCTACACCTTC.